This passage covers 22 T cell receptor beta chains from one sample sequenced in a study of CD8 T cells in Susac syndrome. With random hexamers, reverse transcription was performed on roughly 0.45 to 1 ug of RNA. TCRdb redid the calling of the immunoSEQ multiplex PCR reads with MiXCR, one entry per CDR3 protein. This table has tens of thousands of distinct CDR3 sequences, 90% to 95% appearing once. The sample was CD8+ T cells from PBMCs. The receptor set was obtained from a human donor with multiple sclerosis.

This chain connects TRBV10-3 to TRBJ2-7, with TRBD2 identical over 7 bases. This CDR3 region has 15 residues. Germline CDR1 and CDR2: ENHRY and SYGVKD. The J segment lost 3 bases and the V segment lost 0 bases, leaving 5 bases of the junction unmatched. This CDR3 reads CAISESTSLFYEQYF. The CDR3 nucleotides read TGTGCCATCAGTGAGTCGACTAGCCTCTTCTACGAGCAGTACTTC.

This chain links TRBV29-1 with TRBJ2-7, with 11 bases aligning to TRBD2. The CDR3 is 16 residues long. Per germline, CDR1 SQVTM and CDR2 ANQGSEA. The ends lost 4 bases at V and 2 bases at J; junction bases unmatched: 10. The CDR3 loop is CSVVPGLAAIPYEQYF. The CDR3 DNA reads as TGCAGCGTTGTGCCGGGACTAGCGGCGATTCCCTACGAGCAGTACTTC.

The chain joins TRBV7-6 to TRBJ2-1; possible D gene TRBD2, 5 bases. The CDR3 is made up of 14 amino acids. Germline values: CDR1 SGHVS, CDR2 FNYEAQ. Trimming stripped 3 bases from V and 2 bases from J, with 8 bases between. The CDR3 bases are TGTGCCAGCAGCTTGAGGGATACCTACAATGAGCAGTTCTTC. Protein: CASSLRDTYNEQFF.

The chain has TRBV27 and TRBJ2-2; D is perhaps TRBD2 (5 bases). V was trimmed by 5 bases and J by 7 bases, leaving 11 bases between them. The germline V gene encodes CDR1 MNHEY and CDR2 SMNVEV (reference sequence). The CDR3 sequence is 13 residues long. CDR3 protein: CASSLRGYGELFF. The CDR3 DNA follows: TGTGCCAGCAGTCTCAGAGGGTACGGGGAGCTGTTTTTT.

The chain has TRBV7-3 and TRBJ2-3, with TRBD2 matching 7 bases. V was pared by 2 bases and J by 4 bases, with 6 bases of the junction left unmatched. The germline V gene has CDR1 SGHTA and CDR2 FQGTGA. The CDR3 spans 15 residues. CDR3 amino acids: CASSLVGGSADTQYF. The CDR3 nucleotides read TGTGCCAGCAGCTTAGTCGGGGGGTCTGCAGATACGCAGTATTTT.

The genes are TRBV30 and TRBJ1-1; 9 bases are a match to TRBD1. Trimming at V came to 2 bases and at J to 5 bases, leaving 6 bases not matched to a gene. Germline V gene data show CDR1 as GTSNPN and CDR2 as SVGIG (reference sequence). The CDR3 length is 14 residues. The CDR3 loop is CAWSLQGAWTEAFF. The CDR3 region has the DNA TGTGCCTGGAGTCTACAGGGGGCTTGGACTGAAGCTTTCTTT.

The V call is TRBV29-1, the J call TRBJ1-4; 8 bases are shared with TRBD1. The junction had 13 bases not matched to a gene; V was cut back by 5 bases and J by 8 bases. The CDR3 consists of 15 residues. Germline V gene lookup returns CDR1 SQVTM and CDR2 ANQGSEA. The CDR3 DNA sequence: TGCAGCGTTTACTCCTTTCTGACAGGGGAAGAAAAACTGTTTTTT. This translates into CSVYSFLTGEEKLFF.

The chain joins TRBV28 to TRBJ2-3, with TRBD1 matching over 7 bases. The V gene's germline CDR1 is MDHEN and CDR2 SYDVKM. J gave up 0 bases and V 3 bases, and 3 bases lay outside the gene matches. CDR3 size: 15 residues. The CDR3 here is CASSLTGSSTDTQYF. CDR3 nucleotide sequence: TGTGCCAGCAGTTTGACAGGGAGCAGCACAGATACGCAGTATTTT.

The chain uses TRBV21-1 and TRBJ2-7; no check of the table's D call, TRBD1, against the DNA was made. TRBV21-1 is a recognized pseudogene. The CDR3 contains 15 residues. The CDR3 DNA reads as TGTGCCAGAAGCAAAGTTGGGACAGGGCCCTACGAGCAGTACTTC. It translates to CARSKVGTGPYEQYF.

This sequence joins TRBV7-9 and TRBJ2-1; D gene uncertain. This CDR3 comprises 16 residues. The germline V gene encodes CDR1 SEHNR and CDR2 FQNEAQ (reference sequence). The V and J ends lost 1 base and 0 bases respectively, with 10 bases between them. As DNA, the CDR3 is TGTGCCAGCAGCTTAGACGGCGGTAGCTCCTACAATGAGCAGTTCTTC. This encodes CASSLDGGSSYNEQFF.

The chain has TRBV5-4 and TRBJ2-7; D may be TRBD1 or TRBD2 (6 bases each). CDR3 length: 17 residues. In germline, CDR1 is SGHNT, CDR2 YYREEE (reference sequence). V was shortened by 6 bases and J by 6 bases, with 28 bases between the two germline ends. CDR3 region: CASTQSPPGQGGIEQYF. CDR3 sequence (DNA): TGTGCCAGCACCCAATCCCCCCCGGGACAAGGGGGGATCGAGCAGTACTTC.

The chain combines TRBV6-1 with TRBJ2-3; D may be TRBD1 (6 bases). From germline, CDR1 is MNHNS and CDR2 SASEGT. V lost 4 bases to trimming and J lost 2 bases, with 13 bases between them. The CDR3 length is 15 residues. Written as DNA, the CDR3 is TGTGCCAGCAGTGTCGAAAACAGGGACACAGATACGCAGTATTTT. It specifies CASSVENRDTDTQYF.

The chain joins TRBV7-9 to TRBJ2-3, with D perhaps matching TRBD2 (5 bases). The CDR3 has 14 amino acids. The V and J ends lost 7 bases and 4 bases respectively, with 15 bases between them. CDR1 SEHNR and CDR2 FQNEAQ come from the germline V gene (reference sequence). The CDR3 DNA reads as TGTGCCAGCACCACGGACTTCTCTGCAGATACGCAGTATTTT. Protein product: CASTTDFSADTQYF.

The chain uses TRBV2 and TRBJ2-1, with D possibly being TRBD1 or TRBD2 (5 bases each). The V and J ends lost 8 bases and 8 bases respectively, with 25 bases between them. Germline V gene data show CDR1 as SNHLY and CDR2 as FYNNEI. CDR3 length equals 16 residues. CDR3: CASEWDGVSASDEQFF. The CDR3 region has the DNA TGTGCCAGCGAATGGGACGGAGTAAGCGCGTCGGATGAGCAGTTCTTC.

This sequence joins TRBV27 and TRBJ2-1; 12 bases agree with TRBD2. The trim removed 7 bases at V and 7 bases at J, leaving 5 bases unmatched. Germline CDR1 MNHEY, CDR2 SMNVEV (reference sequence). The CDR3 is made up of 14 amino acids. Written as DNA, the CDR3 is TGTGCCAGCACCCCGGGACTAGCGGGTAATGAGCAGTTCTTC. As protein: CASTPGLAGNEQFF.

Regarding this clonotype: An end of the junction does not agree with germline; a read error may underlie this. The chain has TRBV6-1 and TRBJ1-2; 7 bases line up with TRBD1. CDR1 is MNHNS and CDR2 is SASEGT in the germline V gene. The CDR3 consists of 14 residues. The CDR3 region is CASSDGTEYYGHTF. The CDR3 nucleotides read TGTGCCAGCAGTGATGGGACAGAATACTATGGCCACACCTTC.

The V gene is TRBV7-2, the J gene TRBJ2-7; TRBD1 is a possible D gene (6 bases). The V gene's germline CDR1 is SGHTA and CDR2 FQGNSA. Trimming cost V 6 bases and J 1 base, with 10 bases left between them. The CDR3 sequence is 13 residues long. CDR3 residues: CASRDSGSYEQYF. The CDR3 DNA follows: TGTGCCAGCAGGGACAGCGGTTCCTACGAGCAGTACTTC.

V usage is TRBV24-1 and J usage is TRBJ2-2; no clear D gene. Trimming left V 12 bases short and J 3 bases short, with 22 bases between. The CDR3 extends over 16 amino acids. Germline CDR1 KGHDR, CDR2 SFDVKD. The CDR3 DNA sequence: TGTGCCGACCCCCTACGCAGGCCCCTTGACACCGGGGAGCTGTTTTTT. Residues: CADPLRRPLDTGELFF.

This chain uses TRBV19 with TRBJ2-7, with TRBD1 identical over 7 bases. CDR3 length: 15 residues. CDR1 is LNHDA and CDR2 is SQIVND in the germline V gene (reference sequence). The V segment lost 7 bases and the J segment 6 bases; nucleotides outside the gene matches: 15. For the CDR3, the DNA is TGTGCCAGTACCCGACCGGGACAGTATCCCGCCGAGCAGTACTTC. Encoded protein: CASTRPGQYPAEQYF.

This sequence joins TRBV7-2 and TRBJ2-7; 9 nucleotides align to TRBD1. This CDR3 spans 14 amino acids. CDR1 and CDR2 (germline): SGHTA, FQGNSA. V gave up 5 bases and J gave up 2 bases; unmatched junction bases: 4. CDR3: CASSPGTGPYEQYF. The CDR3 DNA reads TGTGCCAGCAGCCCCGGGACAGGGCCCTACGAGCAGTACTTC.

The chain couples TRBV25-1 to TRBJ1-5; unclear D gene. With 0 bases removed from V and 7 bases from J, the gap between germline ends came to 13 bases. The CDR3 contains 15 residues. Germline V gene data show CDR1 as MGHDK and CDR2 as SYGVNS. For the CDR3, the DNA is TGTGCCAGCAGTGAATATGATGAAGTGGGGCAGCCCCAGCATTTT. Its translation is CASSEYDEVGQPQHF.

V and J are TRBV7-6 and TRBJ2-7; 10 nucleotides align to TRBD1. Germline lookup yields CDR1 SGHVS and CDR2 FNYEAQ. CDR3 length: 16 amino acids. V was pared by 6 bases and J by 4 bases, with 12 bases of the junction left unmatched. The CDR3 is CASSHLGGQGEYEQYF. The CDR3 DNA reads TGTGCCAGCAGTCACCTGGGCGGACAGGGGGAATACGAGCAGTACTTC.